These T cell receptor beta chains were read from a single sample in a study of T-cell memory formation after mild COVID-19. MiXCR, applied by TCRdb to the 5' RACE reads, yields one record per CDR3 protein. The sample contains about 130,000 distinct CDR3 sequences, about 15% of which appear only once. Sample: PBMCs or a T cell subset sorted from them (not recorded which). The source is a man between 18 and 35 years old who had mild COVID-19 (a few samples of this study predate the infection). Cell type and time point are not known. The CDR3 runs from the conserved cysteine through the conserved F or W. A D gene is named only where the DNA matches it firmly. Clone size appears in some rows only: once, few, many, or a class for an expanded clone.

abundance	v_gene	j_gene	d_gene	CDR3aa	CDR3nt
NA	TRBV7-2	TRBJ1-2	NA	CASSPTGPYGYTF	TGTGCCAGCAGCCCGACTGGACCCTATGGCTACACCTTC
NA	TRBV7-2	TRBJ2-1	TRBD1	CASSLGGTVPLNEQFF	TGTGCCAGCAGCTTAGGGGGGACAGTGCCGCTAAATGAGCAGTTCTTC
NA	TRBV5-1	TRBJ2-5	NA	CASTPGGTGAKETQYF	TGCGCCAGCACCCCCGGGGGGACAGGAGCGAAAGAGACCCAGTACTTC
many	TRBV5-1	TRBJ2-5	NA	CASSFIGGPAETQYF	TGCGCCAGCAGCTTCATCGGGGGCCCCGCTGAGACCCAGTACTTC
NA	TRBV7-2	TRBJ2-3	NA	CASSLGTTVQYF	TGTGCCAGCAGCTTAGGGACGACTGTGCAGTATTTT
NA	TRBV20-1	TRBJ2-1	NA	CSVYRGASYNEQFF	TGCAGTGTATATCGGGGGGCCTCCTACAATGAGCAGTTCTTC
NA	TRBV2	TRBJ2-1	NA	CASSGVLAFYNEQFF	TGTGCCAGCAGTGGGGTGTTGGCTTTCTACAATGAGCAGTTCTTC
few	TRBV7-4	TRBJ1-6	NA	CASSLRRGGYKVWDSPLHF	TGTGCCAGCAGCTTGAGAAGGGGAGGGTACAAAGTCTGGGATTCACCCCTCCACTTT
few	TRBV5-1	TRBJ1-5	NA	CASSRTGVSNQPQHF	TGCGCCAGCAGCCGTACAGGAGTTAGCAATCAGCCCCAGCATTTT
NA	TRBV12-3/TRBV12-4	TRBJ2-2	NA	CASSSPPRGSGELFF	TGTGCCAGCAGTTCTCCCCCCCGGGGGTCCGGGGAGCTGTTTTTT
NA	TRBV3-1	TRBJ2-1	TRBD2	CASALRGGPGEQFF	TGTGCCAGCGCTCTACGGGGGGGCCCAGGTGAGCAGTTCTTC
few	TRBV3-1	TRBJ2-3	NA	CASRPRAAGSTDTQYF	TGTGCCAGCAGGCCGCGAGCGGCGGGGAGCACAGATACGCAGTATTTT
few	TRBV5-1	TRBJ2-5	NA	CASSFQDHFQETQYF	TGCGCCAGCAGCTTCCAGGATCACTTTCAAGAGACCCAGTACTTC
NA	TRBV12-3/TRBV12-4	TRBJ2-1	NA	CASSFLGGGEQFF	TGTGCCAGCAGTTTTTTAGGGGGGGGTGAGCAGTTCTTC
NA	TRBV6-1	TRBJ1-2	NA	CASSVSLGYTF	TGTGCCAGCAGTGTCTCTCTGGGCTACACCTTC